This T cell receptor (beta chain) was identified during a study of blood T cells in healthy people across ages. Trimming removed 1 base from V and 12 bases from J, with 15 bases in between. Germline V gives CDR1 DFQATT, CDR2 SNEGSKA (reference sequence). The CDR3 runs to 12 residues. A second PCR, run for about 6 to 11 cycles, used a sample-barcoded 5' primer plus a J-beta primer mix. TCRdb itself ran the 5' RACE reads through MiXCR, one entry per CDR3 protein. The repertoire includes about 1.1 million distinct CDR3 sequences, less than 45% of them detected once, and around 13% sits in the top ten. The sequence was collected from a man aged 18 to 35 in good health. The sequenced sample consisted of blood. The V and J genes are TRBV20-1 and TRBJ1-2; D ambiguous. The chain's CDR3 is CSARVEAGVHTF. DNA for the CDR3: TGCAGTGCTAGAGTAGAGGCAGGTGTCCACACCTTC.